This T cell receptor beta chain emerged from a study of cytomegalovirus exposure and HLA in healthy donors. Overall study: Prior work identified around 120 million unique TCR beta sequences in around 170 million T cells. Study-level points and caveats: TCR beta chains numbering 150 to 200 were designated cytomegalovirus-associated. Earlier findings revealed that most TCR beta V segments proved productive either about 87% or about 30% of the time. There were some V segments, including TRBV6-2 and TRBV6-3, excluded as indistinguishable.

The PCR contained 60 Vbeta and 13 Jbeta primers. The repertoire was sequenced with immunoSEQ multiplex PCR; TCRdb's copy has only in-frame clones and lacks some. The sample has 130,000 or so clones, roughly 80% seen once. Germline V gene data show CDR1 as MDHEN and CDR2 as SYDVKM. The germline V and J ends were trimmed by 6 bases and 7 bases, with 9 bases remaining between them. CDR3 length: 11 residues. A word on this clone: Its target is unknown.

The TCR was taken from a female donor in good health and CMV-seronegative. The rearrangement uses TRBV28 and TRBJ1-1; no definite D call. The sample comprised PBMCs. CDR3 loop: CASRSRFEAFF. In DNA, the CDR3 is TGTGCCAGCAGATCCCGTTTTGAAGCTTTCTTT. The entire variable domain, with the rest obtained from reference TRBV28 and TRBJ1-1, is as follows: DVKVTQSSRYLVKRTGEKVFLECVQDMDHENMFWYRQDPGLGLRLIYFSYDVKMKEKGDIPEGYSVSREKKERFSLILESASTNQTSMYLCASRSRFEAFFGQGTRLTVV.